This is a list of T cell receptor beta chains from one sample in a study of CD8+CD57+ T cells in acquired aplastic anemia. Via MiXCR, TCRdb re-called the reads, giving one row per CDR3 protein. The sample holds 120,000 or so distinct CDR3 sequences, under 60% seen once. The material sequenced was sorted CD4+, CD8+, or CD8+CD57+ T cells (not recorded which) from PBMCs. Receptors originate from a human donor with aplastic anemia. Both conserved end residues are part of each CDR3. The D gene is left open where the match is weak.

cdr3_aa,v_call,d_call,j_call
CSATTGQGKETQYF,TRBV20-1,TRBD1,TRBJ2-5
CASSYGASYEQYF,TRBV2,NA,TRBJ2-7
CASTTGHTAFF,TRBV7-3,NA,TRBJ2-1
CASSLKGGPYEQYF,TRBV7-9,NA,TRBJ2-7
CASSDSSYSNQPQHF,TRBV7-8,NA,TRBJ1-5
CASTEGHNYGYTF,TRBV2,NA,TRBJ1-2
CSASTGPNQPQHF,TRBV20-1,TRBD1,TRBJ1-5
CAISEQDQETQYF,TRBV10-3,NA,TRBJ2-5
CASSALGEQFF,TRBV12-3/TRBV12-4,NA,TRBJ2-1
CASRPDGLNTEAFF,TRBV10-3,NA,TRBJ1-1
CATRDRNSPLHF,TRBV19,NA,TRBJ1-6
CATSGPDGSSYNEQFF,TRBV24-1,NA,TRBJ2-1
CASSLLGGGQFF,TRBV7-6,NA,TRBJ2-1
CASRLAGNYNEQFF,TRBV6-1,TRBD2,TRBJ2-1
CASSQGGTGLSNEQFF,TRBV6-1,TRBD1,TRBJ2-1
CARGDSLGGYTF,TRBV2,TRBD1,TRBJ1-2
CASSYDGNQPQHF,TRBV28,NA,TRBJ1-5
CASSGPGTGNTGELFF,TRBV2,TRBD1,TRBJ2-2
CASSATGSVNSPLHF,TRBV9,TRBD1,TRBJ1-6
CSARVFGLAGGLFQGEQFF,TRBV20-1,TRBD2,TRBJ2-1
CASSLSSSPDTQYF,TRBV7-9,NA,TRBJ2-3
CASSEGANDGYTF,TRBV4-2,TRBD1,TRBJ1-2
CASSPLVRDTEAFF,TRBV3-1,NA,TRBJ1-1
CAISESWGSGNQPQHF,TRBV10-3,NA,TRBJ1-5
CSGTRGTGKETQYF,TRBV29-1,TRBD1,TRBJ2-5
CASRYTTGELFF,TRBV2,NA,TRBJ2-2
CASTIGGVKTQYF,TRBV10-2,NA,NA
CASSLSFGNTEAFF,TRBV5-4,NA,TRBJ1-1
CASSLGSRDQPQHF,TRBV5-5,NA,TRBJ1-5
CASSFTDSCEQYF,TRBV5-5,NA,TRBJ2-7
CASTPEGGNTIYF,TRBV19,NA,TRBJ1-3
CASGDFSSYEQYF,TRBV6-2/TRBV6-3,NA,TRBJ2-7
CSAGTSGGGGIQYF,TRBV20-1,TRBD2,TRBJ2-4
CASSPNLAGDNEQFF,TRBV7-9,TRBD2,TRBJ2-1
CASSDRDTGELFF,TRBV6-4,NA,TRBJ2-2
CSVEVPSNEQYF,TRBV29-1,NA,TRBJ2-7
CASSGSGSDGEQYF,TRBV2,NA,TRBJ2-7
CAISERTSGGREQYF,TRBV10-3,TRBD2,TRBJ2-7
CASSKHTGLSPYEQYF,TRBV5-4,NA,TRBJ2-7
CASSRQGAGELFF,TRBV12-3/TRBV12-4,TRBD1,TRBJ2-2
CATSIVANYGYTF,TRBV15,NA,TRBJ1-2
CSVEGGGYGYTF,TRBV29-1,NA,TRBJ1-2